One and the same sample provided the 13 T cell receptor beta chains below, sequenced in a study of type 1 regulatory T cells. Overall study findings and caveats: Compared with non-type 1 regulatory T cells, type 1 regulatory T cells showed a more restricted TCR repertoire.

These receptors are not linked to any known antigen. Each CDR3 protein is one row after TCRdb ran MiXCR on the reads. The sample lists around 64,000 distinct CDR3 sequences, around 20% occurring once. Sequences were obtained from cultured type 1 regulatory T (Tr1) cells, either the whole culture or a sorted fraction (not recorded which). Receptor source: a human donor in good health.

There are a few counts of this clonotype. The J gene is TRBJ2-1, the V gene TRBV10-3, with a possible D match to TRBD2 (6 bases). The germline gives CDR1 ENHRY, CDR2 SYGVKD. CDR3 length: 14 residues. The V gene lost 4 bases and the J gene lost 7 bases, with 14 bases spanning the gap. Here the CDR3 reads CAISVGSGTNEQFF. CDR3 DNA sequence: TGTGCCATCAGTGTTGGTAGCGGAACTAATGAGCAGTTCTTC.

This clonotype was detected a few times. J is TRBJ2-1 and V is TRBV20-1; D call uncertain. Germline V gives CDR1 DFQATT, CDR2 SNEGSKA (reference sequence). V lost 0 bases to trimming and J lost 10 bases, with 19 bases between them. The CDR3 length is 15 residues. As DNA, the CDR3 is TGCAGTGCTAGAGATCGGGCTCCTTGGGCAGCCGAGCAGTTCTTC. Translation: CSARDRAPWAAEQFF.

The V and J genes are TRBV7-9 and TRBJ1-5, with D unresolved. Germline loops: CDR1 SEHNR, CDR2 FQNEAQ (reference sequence). Trimming shortened V by 7 bases and J by 0 bases, and 10 bases separated the two germline ends. CDR3 length: 14 residues. For the CDR3, the DNA is TGTGCCAGCACCGGGAGCAATAGCAATCAGCCCCAGCATTTT. Amino acids: CASTGSNSNQPQHF.

The table lists this clonotype with many counts. The chain links TRBV20-1 to TRBJ1-5; D perhaps matches TRBD1 (5 bases). The CDR3 has 17 amino acids. V lost 0 bases and J lost 5, with 20 bases in between. CDR1 and CDR2 (germline): DFQATT, SNEGSKA (reference sequence). CDR3 sequence (DNA): TGCAGTGCTAGAGATTCTCTCAGGGCAGGGATGGATCAGCCCCAGCATTTT. It yields the protein CSARDSLRAGMDQPQHF.

This clonotype was counted between two and nine times. The rearrangement uses TRBV12-3 or TRBV12-4 and TRBJ1-1, with D possibly TRBD1 on 5 matching bases. V shed 7 bases and J shed 7 bases, with 22 bases lying between them. The CDR3 sequence is 15 residues long. The CDR3 spells CASKVLGGSGGEAFF. The CDR3 DNA follows: TGTGCCAGCAAAGTTTTGGGGGGTTCTGGGGGTGAAGCTTTCTTT.

The rearrangement joins TRBV20-1 to TRBJ1-6; D is unresolved. This CDR3 spans 14 amino acids. The V end was cut by 3 bases, the J end by 9 bases, with 15 bases between. Germline V lookup: CDR1 DFQATT, CDR2 SNEGSKA (reference sequence). The DNA of the CDR3 is TGCAGTGCTAGCGGGCAGGTCCTAGCTTCACCCCTCCACTTT. Protein product: CSASGQVLASPLHF.

About this clonotype itself: This may come from a read error, since a much larger clone is one base off. The chain combines TRBV5-1 with TRBJ1-6, with 7 bases that match TRBD1. The CDR3 sequence is 16 residues long. The V gene's germline CDR1 is SGHRS and CDR2 YFSETQ. The CDR3 protein is CGSRGGITSYNSPLHF. The DNA of the CDR3 is TGCGGCAGCAGGGGGGGGATAACCTCCTATAATTCACCCCTCCACTTT. Variable domain in full (rest from reference TRBV5-1 and TRBJ1-6): KAGVTQTPRYLIKTRGQQVTLSCSPISGHRSVSWYQQTPGQGLQFLFEYFSETQRNKGNFPGRFSGRQFSNSRSEMNVSTLELGDSALYLCGSRGGITSYNSPLHFGNGTRLTVT.

V is TRBV20-1 and J is TRBJ2-5, with TRBD2 matching over 9 bases. The germline CDR1 and CDR2 sequences are DFQATT and SNEGSKA (reference sequence). With 4 bases clipped from V and 2 bases from J, the junction kept 5 bases outside the gene matches. This CDR3 comprises 14 residues. CDR3 residues: CSANLAGLQETQYF. DNA of the CDR3: TGCAGTGCTAACCTAGCGGGATTACAAGAGACCCAGTACTTC.

This sequence joins TRBV7-8 and TRBJ2-2; TRBD2 agrees at 11 bases. This CDR3 is built from 17 residues. V dropped 4 bases and J dropped 4; count of bases not matched to a gene: 8. In germline, CDR1 is SGHVS, CDR2 FQNEAQ. DNA for the CDR3: TGTGCCAGCAGCTCGAGACTAGCGGGGAGTCCCACCGGGGAGCTGTTTTTT. As protein: CASSSRLAGSPTGELFF.

This clonotype has ten or more counts. The CDR3 nucleotides are TGTGCCAGCAGTTTATCAGTGCCTTACTACGAGCAGTACTTC. Its translation: CASSLSVPYYEQYF. The chain joins TRBV12-3 or TRBV12-4 to TRBJ2-7, with D hard to call. The CDR3 has 14 residues. The ends were cut back, 2 bases at V and 3 bases at J, with 11 bases in the middle.

In its sample, this clonotype was seen a few times. The CDR3 is CASVQSSYEQYF. CDR3 in DNA: TGTGCCAGCGTGCAGAGCTCCTACGAGCAGTACTTC. The V gene is TRBV6-1, the J gene TRBJ2-7; D remains unclear. Between the trimmed V and J ends, which lost 8 bases and 0 bases, there was a span of 8 bases. The CDR3 is made up of 12 amino acids. Germline CDR1 MNHNS, CDR2 SASEGT.

A few counts support this clonotype. The chain combines TRBV20-1 with TRBJ2-3; TRBD2 might be the D (5 bases). The CDR3 consists of 12 residues. Deletions cut 5 bases from V and 4 bases from J, with 10 bases between. Germline V gene data show CDR1 as DFQATT and CDR2 as SNEGSKA (reference sequence). The chain's CDR3 is CSAPRDPDTQYF. As DNA, the CDR3 is TGCAGTGCTCCCCGGGATCCAGATACGCAGTATTTT.

This clonotype was detected only a few times. The V and J genes are TRBV18 and TRBJ2-7, with D hard to call. V was shortened by 2 bases and J by 3 bases, with 8 bases between the two germline ends. Germline CDR1 is KGHSH and CDR2 is LQKENI. This CDR3 has 13 residues. In DNA, the CDR3 is TGTGCCAGCTCACCAGGGAACAGCTACGAGCAGTACTTC. Amino acids: CASSPGNSYEQYF. The full variable domain, completed using reference TRBV18 and TRBJ2-7, is NAGVMQNPRHLVRRRGQEARLRCSPMKGHSHVYWYRQLPEEGLKFMVYLQKENIIDESGMPKERFSAEFPKEGPSILRIQQVVRGDSAAYFCASSPGNSYEQYFGPGTRLTVT.